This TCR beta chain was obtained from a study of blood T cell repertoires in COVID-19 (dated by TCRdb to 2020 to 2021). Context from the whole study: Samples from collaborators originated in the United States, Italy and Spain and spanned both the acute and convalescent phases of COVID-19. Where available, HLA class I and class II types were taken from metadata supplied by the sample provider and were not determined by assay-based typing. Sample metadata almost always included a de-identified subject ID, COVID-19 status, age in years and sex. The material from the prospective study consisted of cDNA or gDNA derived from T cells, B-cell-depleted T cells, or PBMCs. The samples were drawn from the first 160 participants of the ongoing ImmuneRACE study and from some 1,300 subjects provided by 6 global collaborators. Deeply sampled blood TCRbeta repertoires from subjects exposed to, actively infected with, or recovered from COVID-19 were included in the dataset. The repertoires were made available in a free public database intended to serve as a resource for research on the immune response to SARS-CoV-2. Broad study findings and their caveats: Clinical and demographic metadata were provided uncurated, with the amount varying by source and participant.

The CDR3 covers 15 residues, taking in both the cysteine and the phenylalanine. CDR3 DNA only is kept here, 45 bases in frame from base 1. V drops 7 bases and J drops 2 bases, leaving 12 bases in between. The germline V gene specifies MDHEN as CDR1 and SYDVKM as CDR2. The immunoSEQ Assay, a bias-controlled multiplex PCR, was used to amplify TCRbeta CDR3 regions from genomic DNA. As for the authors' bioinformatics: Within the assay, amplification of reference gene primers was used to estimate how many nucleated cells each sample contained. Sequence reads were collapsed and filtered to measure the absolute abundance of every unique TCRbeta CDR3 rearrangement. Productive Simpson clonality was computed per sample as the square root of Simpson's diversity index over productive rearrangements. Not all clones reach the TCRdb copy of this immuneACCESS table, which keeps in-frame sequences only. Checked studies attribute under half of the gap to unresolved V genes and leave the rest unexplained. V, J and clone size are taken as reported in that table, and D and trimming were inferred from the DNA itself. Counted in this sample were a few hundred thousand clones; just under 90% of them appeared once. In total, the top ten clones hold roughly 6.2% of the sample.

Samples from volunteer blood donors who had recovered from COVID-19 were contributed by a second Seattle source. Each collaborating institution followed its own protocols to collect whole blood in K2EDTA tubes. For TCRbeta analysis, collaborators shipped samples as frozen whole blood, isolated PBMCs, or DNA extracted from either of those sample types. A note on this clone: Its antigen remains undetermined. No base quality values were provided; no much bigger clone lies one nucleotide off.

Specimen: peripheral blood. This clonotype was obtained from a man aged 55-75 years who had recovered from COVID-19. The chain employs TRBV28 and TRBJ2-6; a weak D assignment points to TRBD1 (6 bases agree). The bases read TGTGCCAGCACTCTAGGGGGTGCTGGGGCCAACGTCCTGACTTTC. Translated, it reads CASTLGGAGANVLTF.